This is a list of T cell receptor beta chains from one sample in a study of cytomegalovirus exposure and HLA in healthy donors. The data were produced by immunoSEQ multiplex PCR, yet TCRdb's version contains in-frame clones alone and is incomplete. The table includes 85,000 to 130,000 clones, 78% detected once. What was sequenced was PBMCs. These receptors all come from a woman between 35 and 50 years old in good health and CMV-seronegative. CDR3s include the opening cysteine and the closing phenylalanine or tryptophan. The order of the fields is J gene, V gene, clone size, D gene, CDR3 protein, CDR3 DNA. A D gene is named only where the DNA matches it firmly. Not all rows give a size; the values are once, few, many and, for expanded clones, a class.

J: TRBJ2-1; V: TRBV7-2; size: .; D: .; CDR3: CASSRDSYNEQFF; DNA: TGTGCCAGCAGCCGGGACTCCTACAATGAGCAGTTCTTC
J: TRBJ2-3; V: TRBV2; size: few; D: TRBD2; CDR3: CASSGGGIDTQYF; DNA: TGTGCCAGCAGTGGGGGGGGGATAGATACGCAGTATTTT
J: TRBJ2-7; V: TRBV18; size: .; D: TRBD1; CDR3: CASSPDRSSYEQYF; DNA: TGTGCCAGCTCCCCGGACAGGAGCTCCTACGAGCAGTACTTC
J: TRBJ2-3; V: TRBV28; size: .; D: TRBD2; CDR3: CASSAYGGSLAGSTDTQYF; DNA: TGTGCCAGCAGCGCCTATGGGGGTTCTCTAGCGGGGTCCACAGATACGCAGTATTTT
J: TRBJ2-3; V: TRBV5-6; size: .; D: TRBD2; CDR3: CASSLTGLAGGPDTQYF; DNA: TGTGCCAGCAGCTTGACGGGACTAGCGGGAGGGCCCGATACGCAGTATTTT
J: TRBJ2-7; V: TRBV9; size: .; D: .; CDR3: CASSEGDNPYEQYF; DNA: TGTGCCAGCAGCGAGGGGGACAACCCCTACGAGCAGTACTTC
J: TRBJ2-3; V: TRBV7-2; size: .; D: .; CDR3: CASSPRRAGPSTDTQYF; DNA: TGTGCCAGCAGCCCCCGAAGAGCGGGTCCTAGCACAGATACGCAGTATTTT
J: TRBJ2-3; V: TRBV5-1; size: .; D: TRBD1; CDR3: CASSLDGTGAYDPQYF; DNA: TGCGCCAGCAGCTTGGACGGGACAGGGGCCTATGATCCGCAGTATTTT
J: TRBJ2-1; V: TRBV7-9; size: .; D: TRBD2; CDR3: CASSLTSGNFNEQFF; DNA: TGTGCCAGCAGCTTGACTAGCGGGAACTTCAATGAGCAGTTCTTC
J: TRBJ2-2; V: TRBV10-2; size: .; D: TRBD2; CDR3: CASSGGDSGRKLFF; DNA: TGCGCCAGCAGCGGAGGGGATAGCGGGAGGAAGCTGTTTTTT
J: TRBJ2-3; V: TRBV6-6; size: .; D: TRBD1; CDR3: CASSYRGQGLDTQYF; DNA: TGTGCCAGCAGTTACCGAGGACAGGGATTAGATACGCAGTATTTT
J: TRBJ2-7; V: TRBV6-5; size: .; D: .; CDR3: CASSWGRSAYEQYF; DNA: TGTGCCAGCAGTTGGGGGAGGAGTGCCTACGAGCAGTACTTC
J: TRBJ2-2; V: TRBV9; size: .; D: .; CDR3: CASSVDLATGELFF; DNA: TGTGCCAGCAGCGTAGACCTGGCAACCGGGGAGCTGTTTTTT
J: TRBJ2-7; V: TRBV11-2; size: .; D: .; CDR3: CASSLGPLTTYEQYF; DNA: TGTGCCAGCAGCTTAGGGCCCCTAACTACCTACGAGCAGTACTTC
J: TRBJ1-4; V: TRBV28; size: .; D: TRBD1; CDR3: CANSPRGVDEKLFF; DNA: TGTGCCAACTCCCCCAGGGGGGTAGATGAAAAACTGTTTTTT
J: TRBJ1-3; V: TRBV10-3; size: .; D: .; CDR3: CAISVESAWNTIYF; DNA: TGTGCCATCAGTGTTGAGTCCGCGTGGAACACCATATATTTT
J: TRBJ1-1; V: TRBV14; size: .; D: .; CDR3: CASGASADRPNTEAFF; DNA: TGTGCCAGCGGGGCCTCAGCGGACAGACCGAACACTGAAGCTTTCTTT
J: TRBJ2-7; V: TRBV15; size: .; D: .; CDR3: CATSRDFAGSYEQYF; DNA: TGTGCCACCAGCAGAGATTTCGCAGGGTCCTACGAGCAGTACTTC
J: TRBJ1-2; V: TRBV4-1; size: .; D: .; CDR3: CASSQETGYVGYTF; DNA: TGCGCCAGCAGCCAAGAAACAGGGTACGTTGGCTACACCTTC
J: TRBJ1-2; V: TRBV6-5; size: .; D: TRBD1; CDR3: CASSYRGRSPLYGYTF; DNA: TGTGCCAGCAGTTACAGGGGGCGCTCCCCCTTGTATGGCTACACCTTC
J: TRBJ1-1; V: TRBV28; size: .; D: .; CDR3: CASSYRNTEAFF; DNA: TGTGCCAGCAGTTATCGTAACACTGAAGCTTTCTTT
J: TRBJ1-1; V: TRBV10-3; size: many; D: TRBD1; CDR3: CAIRGQGGNTEAFF; DNA: TGTGCCATCAGGGGACAGGGGGGGAACACTGAAGCTTTCTTT
J: TRBJ2-6; V: TRBV5-4; size: .; D: .; CDR3: CASSLATFIGVESGANVLTF; DNA: TGTGCCAGCAGCTTGGCAACGTTCATCGGGGTCGAGTCTGGGGCCAACGTCCTGACTTTC
J: TRBJ2-3; V: TRBV27; size: .; D: .; CDR3: CASSTPHGTQYF; DNA: TGTGCCAGCAGTACCCCGCACGGTACGCAGTATTTT
J: TRBJ1-5; V: TRBV19; size: .; D: .; CDR3: CASSKRQVGGNQPQHF; DNA: TGTGCCAGTAGTAAACGACAGGTGGGGGGCAATCAGCCCCAGCATTTT
J: TRBJ1-2; V: TRBV7-9; size: few; D: TRBD1; CDR3: CASSSRTGGGYTF; DNA: TGTGCCAGCAGCTCCAGGACAGGGGGCGGCTACACCTTC